The 14 T cell receptor beta chains below come from one sample, sequenced in a study of T cells expressing NK-cell markers. TCRdb reprocessed the 5' RACE reads; each CDR3 protein has one entry and no DNA is given. The ten most abundant clones cover about 18% of a sample with roughly 170,000 distinct CDR3 sequences. What was sequenced was blood T cells: a sorted CD56 or NKG2C T cell subset, CD4+ or CD8+ T cells, or bulk PBMC T cells (not recorded which). These receptors were taken from a woman between 18 and 69 years old in good health.

The chain recombines TRBV12-3 or TRBV12-4 with TRBJ2-7; TCRdb's assignment of TRBD1 cannot be checked, as there is no DNA. The CDR3 covers 14 residues. CDR3 amino acids: CASRETGTGYEQYF.

The gene calls are TRBV7-6 and TRBJ1-3. The CDR3 totals 16 residues. The V gene's germline CDR1 is SGHVS and CDR2 FNYEAQ. CDR3 protein: CASSLAGPFSGNTIYF. Complete variable domain (other parts from reference TRBV7-6 and TRBJ1-3): GAGVSQSPRYKVTKRGQDVALRCDPISGHVSLYWYRQALGQGPEFLTYFNYEAQQDKSGLPNDRFSAERPEGSISTLTIQRTEQRDSAMYRCASSLAGPFSGNTIYFGEGSWLTVV.

This chain's CDR3 is CSARVGPKNTEAFF. This chain uses TRBV20-1 with TRBJ1-1. The length of the CDR3 is 14 residues. Looked up from germline, CDR1 is DFQATT and CDR2 is SNEGSKA (reference sequence).

This rearrangement joins TRBV25-1 to TRBJ1-1; lacking DNA, the TRBD1 call made by TCRdb goes unchecked. The CDR3 covers 15 residues. Germline V gene sequence: CDR1 MGHDK, CDR2 SYGVNS. The CDR3 is CASSPYGGLNTEAFF.

The genes are TRBV2 and TRBJ2-2; TCRdb lists TRBD1, though no DNA is available to test this call. Germline-derived CDR1 and CDR2 are SNHLY and FYNNEI. CDR3 length: 14 residues. CDR3 protein: CATPWAEDTGELFF.

The rearrangement links TRBV10-3 to TRBJ2-2; checking the TCRdb D call of TRBD1 is not possible without DNA. Germline V CDR1 and CDR2: ENHRY, SYGVKD. The CDR3 extends over 17 amino acids. The CDR3 protein is CAISESKQAKNTGELFF.

The chain employs TRBV29-1 and TRBJ1-1; the TCRdb call, TRBD1, lacks DNA for checking. The CDR3 is 14 residues long. Germline V lookup: CDR1 SQVTM, CDR2 ANQGSEA. CDR3 sequence: CSVDEGVMNTEAFF.

CDR3 amino acids: CASSKVSGVDTQYF. The rearrangement uses TRBV21-1 and TRBJ2-3; TCRdb returns TRBD1, unconfirmable since there is no DNA. TRBV21-1 constitutes a pseudogene. CDR3 length equals 14 residues.

This rearrangement joins TRBV5-1 to TRBJ2-3; TCRdb's D call of TRBD1 is untestable without DNA. The CDR3 is made up of 16 amino acids. Per the germline V gene, CDR1 is SGHRS and CDR2 is YFSETQ. The CDR3 reads CASSSTTWGGADTQYF.

V and J are TRBV25-1 and TRBJ1-1; TCRdb indicates TRBD1, and absent DNA this call remains unverified. The CDR3 runs 15 residues. Germline V CDR1 and CDR2: MGHDK, SYGVNS. The CDR3: CASSPEWTGGTEAFF.

The V call is TRBV20-1, the J call TRBJ2-3. The CDR3 totals 13 residues. The germline CDR1 and CDR2 sequences are DFQATT and SNEGSKA (reference sequence). The CDR3 sequence: CSVVSGSKNTQYF.

The V and J genes are TRBV14 and TRBJ2-7. Germline V gene data show CDR1 as SGHDN and CDR2 as FVKESK. The CDR3 spans 15 residues. The CDR3 loop is CASSHYSQGSYEQYF.

V and J are TRBV7-9 and TRBJ2-3; TCRdb proposes TRBD1, but this gene call is untestable without DNA. Germline V gene lookup returns CDR1 SEHNR and CDR2 FQNEAQ (reference sequence). The CDR3 spans 16 residues. CDR3 amino acids: CASRDLGRLTGDTQYF.

The chain couples TRBV2 to TRBJ2-1; without DNA, the TCRdb call of TRBD1 cannot be checked. This CDR3 contains 12 residues. Germline loops: CDR1 SNHLY, CDR2 FYNNEI. CDR3 sequence reads: CASRLQENEQFF.